These T cell receptor beta chains were read from a single sample in a study of technical replicates of blood from several donors. The protocol was immunoSEQ multiplex PCR, while the TCRdb copy is restricted to in-frame clones and leaves out a portion. This sample has fewer than 70,000 clones, with less than 90% found just once. The sequencing input was PBMCs. The source of these receptors is a human donor in good health. Some clones in this sample may be carry-over from other donors' samples. CDR3s include the opening cysteine and the closing phenylalanine or tryptophan. The D gene is left open where the match is weak. Rows may omit the clone size; those that give it use once, few, many or a size class.

>TRBJ2-7|.|TRBV4-2|.
CASSLTGTPKEEQYF
TGTGCCAGCAGCCTCACCGGGACTCCAAAGGAGGAGCAGTACTTC
>TRBJ2-2|.|TRBV5-1|TRBD2
CASSPDGLAGGANTGELFF
TGCGCCAGCAGCCCGGATGGGCTAGCGGGGGGGGCCAACACCGGGGAGCTGTTTTTT
>TRBJ1-5|.|TRBV15|TRBD1
CATSRAWTGKQPQHF
TGTGCCACCAGCAGAGCGTGGACAGGGAAACAGCCCCAGCATTTT
>TRBJ2-7|.|TRBV30|.
CAWSVGGSYEQYF
TGTGCCTGGAGCGTCGGGGGCTCCTACGAGCAGTACTTC
>TRBJ1-4|.|TRBV7-2|.
CASSRTGWGNEKLFF
TGTGCCAGCAGCCGTACAGGGTGGGGTAATGAAAAACTGTTTTTT
>TRBJ2-7|.|TRBV12-1|.
CASSSARDFFSSYEQYF
TGTGCCAGCAGCTCCGCCCGGGACTTCTTTAGCTCCTACGAGCAGTACTTC
>TRBJ1-1|.|TRBV9|.
CASSVDLRAEAFF
TGTGCCAGCAGCGTGGACCTGAGGGCTGAAGCTTTCTTT
>TRBJ2-5|.|TRBV5-1|TRBD2
CASSAGGGQETQYF
TGCGCCAGCAGCGCCGGGGGGGGCCAAGAGACCCAGTACTTC
>TRBJ1-6|.|TRBV7-8|TRBD1
CASSLQGTGASPLHF
TGTGCCAGCAGCCTGCAGGGGACAGGGGCCTCACCCCTCCACTTT
>TRBJ1-6|.|TRBV18|.
CASSPEHSRSSSPLHF
TGTGCCAGCTCACCCGAGCATTCCAGGTCGAGTTCACCCCTCCACTTT
>TRBJ2-7|.|TRBV7-2|TRBD2
CASSFLAGVAYEQYF
TGTGCCAGCAGCTTTCTAGCGGGGGTGGCCTACGAGCAGTACTTC
>TRBJ2-2|.|TRBV7-3|TRBD2
CASSLGTSGSRELFF
TGTGCCAGCAGCTTAGGGACTAGCGGGAGCAGGGAGCTGTTTTTT
>TRBJ1-1|.|TRBV5-1|.
CASSLGGGTEAFF
TGCGCCAGCAGCTTAGGGGGTGGCACTGAAGCTTTCTTT
>TRBJ2-2|.|TRBV6-6|.
CASSVNRADTGELFF
TGTGCCAGCAGCGTCAACAGGGCGGACACCGGGGAGCTGTTTTTT
>TRBJ1-6|.|TRBV5-4|.
CASSFRPGGNSPLHF
TGTGCCAGCAGCTTTCGACCGGGAGGCAATTCACCCCTCCACTTT
>TRBJ2-5|.|TRBV6-5|.
CASSGQIQETQYF
TGTGCCAGCAGTGGACAGATACAAGAGACCCAGTACTTC
>TRBJ2-7|.|TRBV19|TRBD2
CASSRGLAEGYEQYF
TGTGCCAGTAGTAGAGGACTAGCGGAGGGCTACGAGCAGTACTTC
>TRBJ2-7|.|TRBV25-1|.
CASSDLMAPEGYEQYF
TGTGCCAGCAGTGACCTGATGGCTCCCGAGGGCTACGAGCAGTACTTC
>TRBJ1-6|.|TRBV27|.
CASSPQEVSSYNSPLHF
TGTGCCAGCAGTCCCCAGGAAGTCAGCTCCTATAATTCACCCCTCCACTTT
>TRBJ2-7|.|TRBV30|TRBD2
CAWSESAGVGEQYF
TGTGCCTGGAGTGAATCAGCGGGAGTCGGCGAGCAGTACTTC
>TRBJ2-5|.|TRBV30|.
CAWSVTRRETQYF
TGTGCCTGGAGTGTAACCCGGCGGGAGACCCAGTACTTC
>TRBJ2-1|.|TRBV14|TRBD2
CASSQAPGLAFYEQFF
TGTGCCAGCAGCCAAGCGCCGGGACTAGCGTTCTATGAGCAGTTCTTC
>TRBJ1-4|.|TRBV7-9|.
CASSPQNLAANEKLFF
TGTGCCAGCAGCCCTCAAAACCTAGCGGCTAATGAAAAACTGTTTTTT
>TRBJ1-1|.|TRBV4-3|TRBD1
CASSQVRAGGVNTEAFF
TGCGCCAGCAGCCAAGTAAGGGCAGGGGGAGTGAACACTGAAGCTTTCTTT
>TRBJ2-7|.|TRBV4-1|TRBD1
CASSHPGTAYEQYF
TGCGCCAGCAGCCACCCCGGGACAGCGTACGAGCAGTACTTC
>TRBJ2-2|.|TRBV13|.
CASSLVQGYIAGELFF
TGTGCCAGCAGCTTAGTACAGGGTTATATCGCCGGGGAGCTGTTTTTT
>TRBJ2-5|.|TRBV7-9|.
CASSFNGETQYF
TGTGCCAGCAGCTTTAACGGAGAGACCCAGTACTTC
>TRBJ2-1|.|TRBV7-3|TRBD2
CASSLRLAGYNEQFF
TGTGCCAGCAGCCTTAGACTAGCGGGCTACAATGAGCAGTTCTTC
>TRBJ2-5|.|TRBV5-1|.
CASSLQETQYF
TGCGCCAGCAGCCTGCAAGAGACCCAGTACTTC
>TRBJ2-7|.|TRBV11-3|TRBD1
CASSPGQGSYEQYF
TGTGCCAGCAGCCCGGGACAGGGCTCCTACGAGCAGTACTTC
>TRBJ1-6|.|TRBV5-4|TRBD1
CASSKPGQGNSPLHF
TGTGCCAGCAGCAAACCGGGACAGGGGAATTCACCCCTCCACTTT
>TRBJ1-1|once|TRBV9|.
CASSVVQNTEAFF
TGTGCCAGCAGCGTAGTCCAGAACACTGAAGCTTTCTTT
>TRBJ2-3|.|TRBV10-3|TRBD2
CAISPLAGGRTDTQYF
TGTGCCATCAGCCCGTTAGCGGGAGGGCGCACAGATACGCAGTATTTT
>TRBJ1-4|.|TRBV4-1|.
CASSLSLELGKLFF
TGCGCCAGCAGCCTCTCACTGGAGCTTGGGAAACTGTTTTTT
>TRBJ2-3|.|TRBV6-1|.
CASSEGSRGRTQYF
TGTGCCAGCAGTGAAGGAAGCCGAGGGCGGACGCAGTATTTT
>TRBJ2-5|.|TRBV7-7|TRBD2
CASSLDSGGAETQYF
TGTGCCAGCAGCTTGGATAGCGGGGGGGCGGAGACCCAGTACTTC
>TRBJ2-7|few|TRBV7-9|.
CASNSQGPSYEQYF
TGTGCCAGCAATTCACAGGGACCCTCCTACGAGCAGTACTTC
>TRBJ2-7|.|TRBV27|TRBD1
CASSLKGTGDYEQYF
TGTGCCAGCAGTTTAAAAGGGACAGGGGACTACGAGCAGTACTTC
>TRBJ1-6|.|TRBV28|TRBD1
CASRPQGQINSPLHF
TGTGCCAGCAGACCCCAGGGACAGATAAATTCACCCCTCCACTTT
>TRBJ1-1|.|TRBV4-1|.
CASSQRQVDFEAFF
TGCGCCAGCAGCCAGCGACAGGTGGACTTTGAAGCTTTCTTT
>TRBJ2-3|.|TRBV11-2|.
CASRPTGRETQYF
TGTGCCAGCAGACCGACTGGGAGAGAGACGCAGTATTTT
>TRBJ1-3|.|TRBV14|.
CASSSSSGNTIYF
TGTGCCAGCAGTAGCAGCTCTGGAAACACCATATATTTT
>TRBJ2-7|.|TRBV27|TRBD1
CASRPGQGSYEQYF
TGTGCCAGCAGGCCCGGACAGGGCAGCTACGAGCAGTACTTC
>TRBJ1-3|medium-sized|TRBV13|TRBD1
CASSLEGQPGNTIYF
TGTGCCAGCAGCTTAGAGGGACAGCCTGGAAACACCATATATTTT
>TRBJ2-3|once|TRBV9|.
CASSPDRPSTDTQYF
TGTGCCAGCAGCCCCGACAGGCCGAGCACAGATACGCAGTATTTT